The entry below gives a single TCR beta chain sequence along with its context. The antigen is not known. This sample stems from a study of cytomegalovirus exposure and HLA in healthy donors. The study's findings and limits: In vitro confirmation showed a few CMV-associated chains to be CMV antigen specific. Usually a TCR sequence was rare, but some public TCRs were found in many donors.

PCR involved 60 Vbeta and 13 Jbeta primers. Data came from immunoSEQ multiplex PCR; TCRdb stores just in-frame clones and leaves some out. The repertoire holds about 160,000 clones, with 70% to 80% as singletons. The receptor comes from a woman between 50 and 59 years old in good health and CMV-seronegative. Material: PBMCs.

The CDR3 reads CASSLGLAGQETQYF. The CDR3 bases are TGTGCCAGCAGCCTGGGACTAGCGGGACAAGAGACCCAGTACTTC. J is TRBJ2-5 and V is TRBV7-6; 13 nucleotides agree with TRBD2. Germline V lookup: CDR1 SGHVS, CDR2 FNYEAQ. This CDR3 is 15 amino acids long. With V trimmed by 5 bases and J by 2 bases, 2 bases remained unmatched.